These 21 T cell receptor beta chains share one sample of origin, sequenced in a study of breast tumors, draining lymph nodes, adjacent tissues. In TCRdb, the multiplex PCR reads were re-called with MiXCR into one record per CDR3 protein. The data hold nearly 110,000 distinct CDR3 sequences, with less than 40% observed a single time. Samples came from axillary lymph nodes draining the breast cancer. Material: axillary lymph node tissue. The origin of the receptors is a female donor with breast cancer. Some clones in this sample may be carry-over from other donors' samples.

In its sample, this clonotype was seen many times. The chain has TRBV28 and TRBJ2-7, with TRBD1 as a possible D gene (6 bases). The germline gives CDR1 MDHEN, CDR2 SYDVKM. The CDR3 runs 12 residues. V lost 7 bases, J lost 2 bases, and 9 bases lay in between. The CDR3 DNA follows: TGTGCCAGCAATACAGGGCCCTACGAGCAGTACTTC. Protein product: CASNTGPYEQYF.

This clonotype has ten or more counts. This may arise from a read error, as a much more abundant clone is one base away. The chain carries TRBV20-1 and TRBJ1-2, with D perhaps matching TRBD1 (6 bases). Germline-derived CDR1 and CDR2 are DFQATT and SNEGSKA (reference sequence). The CDR3 is 13 amino acids. V lost 0 bases, J lost 10 bases, and 15 bases lay in between. This CDR3 is CSAREYDRRAYTF. The CDR3 DNA follows: TGCAGTGCTAGAGAGTATGACAGGAGGGCCTACACCTTC.

In its sample, this clonotype was seen many times. The chain couples TRBV7-3 to TRBJ2-1; 10 bases fit TRBD2. The CDR3 is 15 residues long. Losses at the gene ends were 1 base for V and 4 bases for J; bases not matched to a gene: 1. CDR1 SGHTA and CDR2 FQGTGA come from the germline V gene. CDR3 amino acids: CASSLSSGGYNEQFF. CDR3 bases: TGTGCCAGCAGCTTAAGTAGCGGGGGGTACAATGAGCAGTTCTTC.

The V and J genes are TRBV12-3 or TRBV12-4 and TRBJ1-1; a possible D gene is TRBD1 (6 bases). This CDR3 is built from 13 residues. V lost 3 bases and J 4 bases, leaving 9 bases between the germline ends. The CDR3 bases are TGTGCCAGCAGTTTCGGCAGGGGCACTGAAGCTTTCTTT. It is translated as CASSFGRGTEAFF.

This clonotype was observed at least ten times. The V call is TRBV5-4, the J call TRBJ2-1, with 11 bases that match TRBD2. The CDR3 length is 16 residues. V shed 1 base, J shed 4 bases, and the junction held 4 bases outside the gene matches. Germline values: CDR1 SGHNT, CDR2 YYREEE (reference sequence). This CDR3 is CASSLSSGRNYNEQFF. The CDR3 DNA sequence: TGTGCCAGCAGCTTGTCTAGCGGGAGGAATTACAATGAGCAGTTCTTC.

The rearrangement links TRBV11-2 to TRBJ1-1; 10 nucleotides line up with TRBD1. CDR3 size: 19 residues. CDR1 SGHAT and CDR2 FQNNGV come from the germline V gene. With V trimmed by 6 bases and J by 0 bases, 16 bases remained unmatched. DNA of the CDR3: TGTGCCAGCAGACGCGGAGCCGGACAGGGGGGATTCATGAACACTGAAGCTTTCTTT. Its protein is CASRRGAGQGGFMNTEAFF. Full variable domain (remainder filled in from reference TRBV11-2 and TRBJ1-1): EAGVAQSPRYKIIEKRQSVAFWCNPISGHATLYWYQQILGQGPKLLIQFQNNGVVDDSQLPKDRFSAERLKGVDSTLKIQPAKLEDSAVYLCASRRGAGQGGFMNTEAFFGQGTRLTVV.

This chain uses TRBV20-1 with TRBJ1-5; D possibly corresponds to TRBD1 (5 bases). CDR3 size: 16 residues. V lost 3 bases and J lost 3, with 18 bases in between. The germline V gene has CDR1 DFQATT and CDR2 SNEGSKA (reference sequence). DNA for the CDR3: TGCAGTGCTAGTTTCCAGGGTATTCCACCCAATCAGCCCCAGCATTTT. This sequence encodes CSASFQGIPPNQPQHF.

Here the CDR3 reads CASSLTRRQASYTF. The CDR3, as DNA: TGTGCCAGCAGTTTAACCCGACGACAGGCTAGCTACACCTTC. The V call is TRBV11-3, the J call TRBJ1-2, with D possibly matching TRBD1 (6 bases). V shed 6 bases and J shed 9 bases, with 20 bases lying between them. Germline V gives CDR1 SGHNT, CDR2 YENEEA. There are 14 residues in the CDR3.

The sample holds many counts of this clonotype. This rearrangement joins TRBV15 to TRBJ2-7; tentative D call: TRBD2 (6 bases). The CDR3 loop spans 16 amino acids. With 3 bases removed from V and 0 bases from J, the gap between germline ends came to 15 bases. CDR1 is LNHNV and CDR2 is YYDKDF in the germline V gene (reference sequence). CDR3 loop: CATSSQGGYSSYEQYF. As DNA, the CDR3 is TGTGCCACCAGCAGCCAGGGAGGCTACAGCTCCTACGAGCAGTACTTC.

This clonotype was observed at least ten times. The CDR3 loop reads CASSPGTEVNSPLHF. The CDR3 DNA is TGTGCCAGCAGCCCCGGGACCGAAGTCAATTCACCCCTCCACTTT. The chain combines TRBV7-9 with TRBJ1-6; TRBD1 is a possible D gene (5 bases). Trimming stripped 5 bases from V and 7 bases from J, with 15 bases between. The germline gives CDR1 SEHNR, CDR2 FQNEAQ (reference sequence). This CDR3 contains 15 residues.

This clonotype was seen many times. This sequence joins TRBV20-1 and TRBJ1-2; 7 bases fit TRBD1. The CDR3 length is 13 residues. With V trimmed by 4 bases and J by 4 bases, 6 bases remained unmatched. Per germline, CDR1 DFQATT and CDR2 SNEGSKA (reference sequence). The CDR3: CSAKPPGGYGYTF. The DNA for the CDR3 is TGCAGTGCTAAGCCTCCAGGGGGCTATGGCTACACCTTC.

This clonotype was observed many times. The junction differs from germline at one of its ends, possibly a read error. The chain couples TRBV7-9 to TRBJ1-2; 8 bases align to TRBD1. Germline-derived CDR1 and CDR2 are SEHNR and FQNEAQ (reference sequence). This CDR3 comprises 15 residues. This chain's CDR3 is CASSAGQGTNYGYPF. Here the CDR3 DNA reads TGTGCCAGCAGCGCAGGACAGGGAACTAACTATGGCTACCCCTTC.

This clonotype was detected many times. This rearrangement joins TRBV20-1 to TRBJ2-7, with 8 bases aligning to TRBD2. V lost 4 bases, J lost 1 base, and 9 bases stayed unmatched. The CDR3 contains 15 residues. Germline-derived CDR1 and CDR2 are DFQATT and SNEGSKA (reference sequence). The CDR3: CSATAGGGGSYEQYF. The CDR3 nucleotides read TGCAGTGCTACCGCGGGGGGCGGAGGATCCTACGAGCAGTACTTC.

Comments on this clonotype: A read error may explain this, as a much larger clone is one base away. This rearrangement joins TRBV5-6 to TRBJ2-1; D gene unclear. Germline values: CDR1 SGHDT, CDR2 YYEEEE. There are 14 residues in the CDR3. V was pared by 0 bases and J by 5 bases, with 9 bases between. The CDR3 nucleotides read TGTGCCAGCAGCTTGGGAAGCACCGACAATGAGCAGTTCTTC. This codes for CASSLGSTDNEQFF. The entire variable domain, with the rest obtained from reference TRBV5-6 and TRBJ2-1, is as follows: DAGVTQSPTHLIKTRGQQVTLRCSPKSGHDTVSWYQQALGQGPQFIFQYYEEEERQRGNFPDRFSGHQFPNYSSELNVNALLLGDSALYLCASSLGSTDNEQFFGPGTRLTVL.

With regard to this clonotype: The junction differs from germline at one of its ends, possibly a read error. The chain has TRBV11-3 and TRBJ2-3, with no clear D. This CDR3 has 14 amino acids. Germline loops: CDR1 SGHNT, CDR2 YENEEA. The CDR3 region is CVSSLGRSTDTQCF. The CDR3 nucleotides read TGTGTCAGCAGCTTAGGGCGGAGCACAGATACGCAGTGTTTT.

The chain recombines TRBV7-9 with TRBJ1-4; D is uncertain. CDR1 is SEHNR, CDR2 FQNEAQ, per germline (reference sequence). The length of the CDR3 is 16 residues. Trimming pared 5 bases from V and 4 bases from J, leaving 17 bases between. CDR3 sequence (DNA): TGTGCCAGCAGCCAAGAGTCGGTCAGGATTAATGAAAAACTGTTTTTT. It specifies CASSQESVRINEKLFF.

Notes on this clonotype: A much larger clonotype is one base distant, so this may be a read error. The chain uses TRBV12-3 or TRBV12-4 and TRBJ2-5, with no clear D. The CDR3 contains 14 residues. The CDR3 nucleotides read TGTGCCAGCGGTTTATGGGCGGAGCAAGAGACCCAGTACTTC. Its translation is CASGLWAEQETQYF.

This clonotype was observed once. The gene calls are TRBV10-3 and TRBJ2-1; TRBD2 matches at 7 bases. J gave up 2 bases and V 0 bases, and 7 bases lay outside the gene matches. Germline loops: CDR1 ENHRY, CDR2 SYGVKD. CDR3 length: 17 residues. CDR3 sequence reads: CAISESTLADTYNEQFF. The CDR3 DNA follows: TGTGCCATCAGTGAGTCGACTCTAGCGGATACCTACAATGAGCAGTTCTTC.

The chain employs TRBV25-1 and TRBJ2-7; a possible D gene is TRBD2 (6 bases). The CDR3 runs to 15 residues. CDR1 is MGHDK, CDR2 SYGVNS, per germline. Between the trimmed V and J ends, which lost 2 bases and 0 bases, there was a span of 11 bases. Written as DNA, the CDR3 is TGTGCCAGCAGTGAACGGCGGGGAAGCTCCTACGAGCAGTACTTC. Its translation is CASSERRGSSYEQYF.

This clonotype was seen repeatedly, ten times or more. The chain recombines TRBV4-1 with TRBJ2-3; either TRBD1 or TRBD2 may fit D (5 bases each). The V end was cut by 1 base, the J end by 6 bases, with 5 bases between. Germline lookup yields CDR1 MGHRA and CDR2 YSYEKL. This CDR3 region has 12 residues. In DNA form, the CDR3 reads TGCGCCAGCAGCCAAGGGGGGGATACGCAGTATTTT. Protein: CASSQGGDTQYF.

Of note for this clonotype: As the CDR3 is not closed by the conserved phenylalanine or tryptophan, this likely results from a read error. No DNA is shown, since the ends of the CDR3 on it are uncertain; the CDR3 is the one TCRdb lists. V gene TRBV9 combines with J gene TRBJ1-6. From its first to its last residue, the CDR3 has 8 amino acids. CDR1 is SGDLS, CDR2 YYNGEE, per germline. The chain's CDR3 is CASSPIPI.